A single sample is the source of the 18 T cell receptor beta chains below, sequenced in a study of blood T cell repertoires in COVID-19. Assay used: immunoSEQ multiplex PCR; TCRdb lists only in-frame clones, some missing. The sample lists just over 25,000 clones; roughly 90% were seen once. Source material: peripheral blood. These receptor sequences come from a man in his sixties or seventies with acute or convalescent COVID-19.

This chain connects TRBV11-3 to TRBJ2-2, with D hard to call. Germline V lookup: CDR1 SGHNT, CDR2 YENEEA. Trimming removed 3 bases at V and 4 bases at J, with 9 bases between. The CDR3 covers 14 residues. The CDR3 sequence is CASSLYEPTGELFF. The CDR3 nucleotides are TGTGCCAGCAGCTTGTACGAGCCCACCGGGGAGCTGTTTTTT. The full variable domain, rest sourced from reference TRBV11-3 and TRBJ2-2, is EAGVVQSPRYKIIEKKQPVAFWCNPISGHNTLYWYLQNLGQGPELLIRYENEEAVDDSQLPKDRFSAERLKGVDSTLKIQPAELGDSAVYLCASSLYEPTGELFFGEGSRLTVL.

The chain carries TRBV2 and TRBJ2-3, with D unclear. This CDR3 region has 13 residues. Between the trimmed V and J ends, which lost 4 bases and 4 bases, there was a span of 9 bases. Per germline, CDR1 SNHLY and CDR2 FYNNEI. Here the CDR3 reads CASSGAVSDTQYF. CDR3 nucleotides: TGTGCCAGCAGTGGGGCAGTGTCAGATACGCAGTATTTT.

The CDR3: CSVEGTGSWGGYTF. The CDR3 bases are TGCAGCGTTGAAGGGACAGGGAGTTGGGGCGGCTACACCTTC. V gene TRBV29-1 combines with J gene TRBJ1-2; 8 bases are shared with TRBD1. Germline CDR1 SQVTM, CDR2 ANQGSEA. With 1 base clipped from V and 8 bases from J, the junction kept 9 bases outside the gene matches. The CDR3 is 14 residues long.

The chain links TRBV27 to TRBJ1-5; D remains unclear. The CDR3 is 16 amino acids. Germline-derived CDR1 and CDR2 are MNHEY and SMNVEV (reference sequence). Trimming removed 0 bases at V and 2 bases at J, with 11 bases between. CDR3 sequence (DNA): TGTGCCAGCAGTTTATCTAGGGCGGGTGGCAATCAGCCCCAGCATTTT. Translation: CASSLSRAGGNQPQHF.

This chain links TRBV7-3 with TRBJ2-1; possibly TRBD2 for D (5 bases). V lost 4 bases to trimming and J lost 5 bases, with 21 bases between them. Germline V CDR1 and CDR2: SGHTA, FQGTGA. The length of the CDR3 is 17 residues. The CDR3 region is CASSSNPPGSGHNEQFF. As DNA, the CDR3 is TGTGCCAGCAGCTCTAACCCCCCGGGGAGCGGCCACAATGAGCAGTTCTTC.

This rearrangement joins TRBV5-5 to TRBJ1-5, with D tentatively TRBD1 (5 bases). In germline, CDR1 is SGHKS, CDR2 YYEKEE (reference sequence). V was trimmed by 0 bases and J by 5 bases, leaving 9 bases between them. The CDR3 is 14 amino acids. DNA for the CDR3: TGTGCCAGCAGCTTGGACGGGGGAGATCAGCCCCAGCATTTT. Protein: CASSLDGGDQPQHF.

CDR3 sequence (DNA): TGTGCCAGCACCTTATCCGCACGGGAAGCTTTCTTT. This encodes CASTLSAREAFF. The chain carries TRBV12-3 or TRBV12-4 and TRBJ1-1; D uncertain. Trimming pared 7 bases from V and 8 bases from J, leaving 14 bases between. The CDR3 is 12 residues long.

The V gene is TRBV10-3, the J gene TRBJ1-5; a possible D gene is TRBD1 (6 bases). The CDR3 has 14 amino acids. Trimming shortened V by 5 bases and J by 0 bases, and 8 bases separated the two germline ends. Germline V gene data show CDR1 as ENHRY and CDR2 as SYGVKD. In nucleotides, the CDR3 is TGTGCCATCAGTAGGGACAATAGCAATCAGCCCCAGCATTTT. Its translation is CAISRDNSNQPQHF.

The CDR3 region is CASRMYAGQGSEAFF. As DNA, the CDR3 is TGTGCCAGCAGGATGTACGCGGGACAGGGCTCTGAAGCTTTCTTT. The chain couples TRBV6-4 to TRBJ1-1; TRBD1 matches at 9 bases. Germline V gene sequence: CDR1 MRHNA, CDR2 SNTAGT. The CDR3 totals 15 residues. V gave up 6 bases and J gave up 6 bases; unmatched junction bases: 11.

The rearrangement uses TRBV7-3 and TRBJ2-7, with D unresolved. The length of the CDR3 is 12 residues. Trimming cost V 1 base and J 3 bases, with 4 bases left between them. CDR1 SGHTA and CDR2 FQGTGA come from the germline V gene. This CDR3 is CASSLNRYEQYF. CDR3 in DNA: TGTGCCAGCAGCTTAAATCGCTACGAGCAGTACTTC.

V is TRBV24-1 and J is TRBJ2-7, with 8 bases aligning to TRBD2. In germline, CDR1 is KGHDR, CDR2 SFDVKD. With V trimmed by 4 bases and J by 2 bases, 6 bases remained unmatched. The CDR3 extends over 15 amino acids. The DNA for the CDR3 is TGTGCCACCAGTGACCCGCGGGGGGCCCCCTACGAGCAGTACTTC. Residues: CATSDPRGAPYEQYF.

The gene calls are TRBV7-2 and TRBJ1-4; TRBD1 aligns across 9 bases. Germline CDR1 SGHTA, CDR2 FQGNSA. This CDR3 has 14 amino acids. The trim removed 4 bases at V and 10 bases at J, leaving 7 bases unmatched. The CDR3, as DNA: TGTGCCAGCAGCTCCGGGACAGGGTCCCGAAAACTGTTTTTT. The encoded protein is CASSSGTGSRKLFF.

The rearrangement links TRBV18 to TRBJ2-7; 7 bases match TRBD2. CDR1 and CDR2 from the germline V gene are KGHSH and LQKENI. The CDR3 length is 18 residues. After removal of 3 bases from V and 0 bases from J, the junction contained 14 bases not matched to a gene. Here the CDR3 reads CASSPFVGRDGYSYEQYF. The DNA for the CDR3 is TGTGCCAGCTCACCCTTTGTTGGGAGGGACGGATACTCCTACGAGCAGTACTTC.

The rearrangement links TRBV11-3 to TRBJ2-3; 9 bases map to TRBD2. CDR1 SGHNT and CDR2 YENEEA come from the germline V gene. The V gene end was trimmed by 1 base and the J gene end by 1 base; junction bases not matched to a gene: 0. CDR3 length: 15 amino acids. In DNA, the CDR3 is TGTGCCAGCAGCTTAGGGACTAGCGGCACAGATACGCAGTATTTT. It codes for CASSLGTSGTDTQYF.

The gene calls are TRBV6-2 or TRBV6-3 and TRBJ1-1; no firm D call. Between the trimmed V and J ends, which lost 5 bases and 0 bases, there was a span of 16 bases. This CDR3 is 16 amino acids long. The germline V gene has CDR1 MNHEY and CDR2 SVGEGT. As DNA, the CDR3 is TGTGCCAGCAGTACTGCCGGGGTCGGGGTGAACACTGAAGCTTTCTTT. It codes for CASSTAGVGVNTEAFF.

The chain joins TRBV2 to TRBJ2-2, with 7 bases aligning to TRBD2. V lost 6 bases and J lost 4; bases outside the gene matches: 11. The CDR3 is 16 residues long. CDR1 and CDR2 (germline): SNHLY, FYNNEI. DNA of the CDR3: TGTGCCAGCAGGACCTGGACCCCGGGGGGCACCGGGGAGCTGTTTTTT. Its protein product is CASRTWTPGGTGELFF.

The rearrangement joins TRBV7-2 to TRBJ1-6; D perhaps matches TRBD1 (5 bases). CDR3 length equals 17 residues. V was cut by 4 bases and J by 4 bases, with 17 bases left in between. Germline V gene lookup returns CDR1 SGHTA and CDR2 FQGNSA. The CDR3 DNA reads TGTGCCAGCAGCTGGGGGGTGGAGAGTTCTTATAATTCACCCCTCCACTTT. It specifies CASSWGVESSYNSPLHF.

The rearrangement uses TRBV19 and TRBJ1-2; D perhaps matches TRBD1 (6 bases). CDR3 length equals 14 residues. Germline V gives CDR1 LNHDA, CDR2 SQIVND (reference sequence). Trimming removed 3 bases at V and 3 bases at J, with 11 bases between. CDR3 in DNA: TGTGCCAGTAGTATGCGGGGGCTCGACTATGGCTACACCTTC. Translating it yields CASSMRGLDYGYTF.